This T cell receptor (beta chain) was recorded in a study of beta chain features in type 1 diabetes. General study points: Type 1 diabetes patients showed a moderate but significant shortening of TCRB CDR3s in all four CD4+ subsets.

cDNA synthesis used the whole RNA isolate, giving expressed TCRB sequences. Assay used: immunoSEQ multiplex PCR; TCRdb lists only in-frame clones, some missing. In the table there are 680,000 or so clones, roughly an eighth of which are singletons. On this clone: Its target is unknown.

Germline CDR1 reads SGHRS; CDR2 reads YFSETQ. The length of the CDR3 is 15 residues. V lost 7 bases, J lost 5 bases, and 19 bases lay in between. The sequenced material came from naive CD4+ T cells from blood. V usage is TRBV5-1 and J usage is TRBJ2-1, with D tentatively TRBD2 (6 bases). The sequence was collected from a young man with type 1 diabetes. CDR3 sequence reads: CASSWGGRYDNEQFF. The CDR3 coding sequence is TGCGCCAGCTCTTGGGGTGGGAGGTACGACAATGAGCAGTTCTTC.